Each of the 15 T cell receptor beta chains below was sequenced from the same sample in a study of neurological immune-mediated disorders (dated by TCRdb to about 2019). The library was prepared using 5' RACE. Sequencing used an Illumina HiSeq 2500. TCRdb reanalyzed the raw reads on its own, using fastp at Q25 for trimming and MiXCR for clone calling, and kept in-frame beta chains. Entries that share a CDR3 protein sequence are merged under the most common genes and DNA. The sample table contains about 30,000 distinct CDR3 sequences; only one count was recorded for about 12% of them. The ten most abundant clones make up approximately 8% of the sample. Material for sequencing was PBMCs. These receptor sequences come from a man aged 55 to 70 in good health.

In this sample, this clonotype turned up many times. The chain recombines TRBV15 with TRBJ2-5, with D unclear. The germline V gene has CDR1 LNHNV and CDR2 YYDKDF (reference sequence). The CDR3 covers 15 residues. V was clipped by 6 bases and J by 5 bases, with 19 bases between them. The CDR3 reads CATRFGYLDGETQYF. As DNA, the CDR3 is TGTGCCACCAGGTTCGGGTATTTGGACGGGGAGACCCAGTACTTC.

Ten or more counts support this clonotype. The chain links TRBV29-1 to TRBJ2-6; D not resolved. The CDR3 is made up of 13 amino acids. Trimming stripped 2 bases from V and 2 bases from J, with 4 bases between. CDR1 is SQVTM and CDR2 is ANQGSEA in the germline V gene. CDR3 in DNA: TGCAGCGTTGAACTTACTGGGGCCAACGTCCTGACTTTC. Amino acid sequence: CSVELTGANVLTF.

This clonotype appeared many times. This chain joins TRBV6-4 and TRBJ2-5; tentative D call: TRBD1 (6 bases). Trimming took off 7 bases at V and 5 bases at J, with 14 bases between the two ends. The CDR3 is 13 residues long. Germline loops: CDR1 MRHNA, CDR2 SNTAGT. CDR3 amino acids: CASKHRDRETQYF. CDR3 nucleotides: TGTGCCAGCAAACACAGGGACCGCGAGACCCAGTACTTC.

J is TRBJ2-5 and V is TRBV10-3; tentative D call: TRBD1 (6 bases). The CDR3 runs 16 residues. In germline, CDR1 is ENHRY, CDR2 SYGVKD. V was cut by 3 bases and J by 4 bases, with 18 bases left in between. The CDR3: CAISDPRDTEAETQYF. Written as DNA, the CDR3 is TGTGCCATCAGTGACCCCCGGGACACGGAGGCAGAGACCCAGTACTTC.

This clonotype was detected ten times or more. The chain has TRBV7-2 and TRBJ1-1; 11 bases agree with TRBD1. Germline CDR1 is SGHTA and CDR2 is FQGNSA. Trimming took 5 bases from V and 3 from J; bases not matched to a gene: 8. The CDR3 length is 16 residues. This chain's CDR3 is CASSRTGTGGYTEAFF. The CDR3 region has the DNA TGTGCCAGCAGCCGGACCGGGACAGGGGGTTACACTGAAGCTTTCTTT.

By sample share, this clonotype is medium-sized (0.01 to 0.1%). V usage is TRBV20-1 and J usage is TRBJ2-1; D remains unclear. Trimming left V 1 base short and J 0 bases short, with 13 bases between. From germline, CDR1 is DFQATT and CDR2 SNEGSKA (reference sequence). The CDR3 runs 16 residues. The CDR3 DNA reads as TGCAGTGCTAGAGCCAAATTAGCCTCCTCCTACAATGAGCAGTTCTTC. Translated, it gives CSARAKLASSYNEQFF.

This clonotype was counted at least ten times. The chain uses TRBV13 and TRBJ1-1, with TRBD1 matching over 8 bases. This CDR3 has 15 residues. Germline V CDR1 and CDR2: PRHDT, FYEKMQ (reference sequence). Unmatched junction bases numbered 9, after V lost 5 bases and J lost 4 bases. The CDR3 reads CASSIGTGGVTEAFF. The CDR3 DNA sequence: TGTGCCAGCAGCATCGGGACAGGAGGCGTCACTGAAGCTTTCTTT. The full variable domain, rest sourced from reference TRBV13 and TRBJ1-1, is AAGVIQSPRHLIKEKRETATLKCYPIPRHDTVYWYQQGPGQDPQFLISFYEKMQSDKGSIPDRFSAQQFSDYHSELNMSSLELGDSALYFCASSIGTGGVTEAFFGQGTRLTVV.

The table lists this clonotype with many counts. The chain is built from TRBV9 and TRBJ2-3, with D unresolved. Germline loops: CDR1 SGDLS, CDR2 YYNGEE. The CDR3 is made up of 15 amino acids. Deletions cut 0 bases from V and 2 bases from J, with 10 bases between. The CDR3 reads CASSVDGTFTDTQYF. The CDR3 DNA reads TGTGCCAGCAGCGTAGACGGCACTTTCACAGATACGCAGTATTTT.

The table lists this clonotype with a few counts. A read error may explain this, as a much larger clone is one base away. This rearrangement joins TRBV20-1 to TRBJ2-3; 11 positions match TRBD2. This CDR3 contains 15 residues. Losses at the gene ends were 2 bases for V and 6 bases for J; bases not matched to a gene: 7. Germline V gene lookup returns CDR1 DFQATT and CDR2 SNEGSKA (reference sequence). The CDR3 sequence is CSARYSGLAGDTQYF. The DNA for the CDR3 is TGCAGTGCTAGATATTCAGGACTAGCGGGTGATACGCAGTATTTT.

J is TRBJ1-1 and V is TRBV5-1, with D tentatively TRBD1 (5 bases). The CDR3 covers 14 residues. Germline loops: CDR1 SGHRS, CDR2 YFSETQ. Between the trimmed V and J ends, which lost 4 bases and 10 bases, there was a span of 20 bases. CDR3: CASSKRTRGLVAFF. CDR3 coding DNA: TGCGCCAGCAGCAAGCGGACAAGGGGATTAGTAGCTTTCTTT.

This clonotype was picked up many times. The chain uses TRBV28 and TRBJ2-7; D unclear. The CDR3 is 12 residues long. CDR1 is MDHEN and CDR2 is SYDVKM in the germline V gene. V lost 0 bases, J lost 4 bases, and 4 bases lay in between. CDR3 sequence reads: CASSLWDYEQYF. CDR3 coding DNA: TGTGCCAGCAGTTTATGGGATTACGAGCAGTACTTC. The full variable domain, completed using reference TRBV28 and TRBJ2-7, is DVKVTQSSRYLVKRTGEKVFLECVQDMDHENMFWYRQDPGLGLRLIYFSYDVKMKEKGDIPEGYSVSREKKERFSLILESASTNQTSMYLCASSLWDYEQYFGPGTRLTVT.

This clonotype was seen many times. This chain joins TRBV11-1 and TRBJ2-1; D gene ambiguous. Trimming shortened V by 1 base and J by 5 bases, and 12 bases separated the two germline ends. Germline V lookup: CDR1 SGHAT, CDR2 FQDESV (reference sequence). There are 15 residues in the CDR3. CDR3 sequence (DNA): TGTGCCAGCAGCTTAGTCCACCGGGTGAACAATGAGCAGTTCTTC. Encoded protein: CASSLVHRVNNEQFF.

In its sample, this clonotype was seen many times. The CDR3 region has the DNA TGTGCCAGCAGTGAGGGTCAGGGGGAGACCCAGTACTTC. Its translation is CASSEGQGETQYF. The rearrangement links TRBV2 to TRBJ2-5, with TRBD1 as a possible D gene (6 bases). The length of the CDR3 is 13 residues. Trimming took 3 bases from V and 5 from J, leaving 10 bases between them. Germline values: CDR1 SNHLY, CDR2 FYNNEI. The whole variable domain, filled in from reference TRBV2 and TRBJ2-5, reads EPEVTQTPSHQVTQMGQEVILRCVPISNHLYFYWYRQILGQKVEFLVSFYNNEISEKSEIFDDQFSVERPDGSNFTLKIRSTKLEDSAMYFCASSEGQGETQYFGPGTRLLVL.

The sample holds many counts of this clonotype. At one end the junction does not follow the germline gene, possibly because of a read error. The rearrangement uses TRBV29-1 and TRBJ2-1; 10 nucleotides agree with TRBD2. This CDR3 comprises 16 residues. The germline gives CDR1 SQVTM, CDR2 ANQGSEA. The CDR3 loop is CSVEGTSDYSYNEQFF. In DNA, the CDR3 is TGCAGCGTGGAAGGGACTAGCGACTATTCCTACAATGAGCAGTTCTTC.

This clonotype was picked up many times. V gene TRBV5-1 combines with J gene TRBJ2-7, with a possible D match to TRBD1 (6 bases). Germline loops: CDR1 SGHRS, CDR2 YFSETQ. CDR3 length: 14 amino acids. Trimming shortened V by 0 bases and J by 3 bases, and 10 bases separated the two germline ends. The CDR3 reads CASSLALQGYEQYF. The CDR3 bases are TGCGCCAGCAGCTTGGCCTTACAGGGCTACGAGCAGTACTTC.